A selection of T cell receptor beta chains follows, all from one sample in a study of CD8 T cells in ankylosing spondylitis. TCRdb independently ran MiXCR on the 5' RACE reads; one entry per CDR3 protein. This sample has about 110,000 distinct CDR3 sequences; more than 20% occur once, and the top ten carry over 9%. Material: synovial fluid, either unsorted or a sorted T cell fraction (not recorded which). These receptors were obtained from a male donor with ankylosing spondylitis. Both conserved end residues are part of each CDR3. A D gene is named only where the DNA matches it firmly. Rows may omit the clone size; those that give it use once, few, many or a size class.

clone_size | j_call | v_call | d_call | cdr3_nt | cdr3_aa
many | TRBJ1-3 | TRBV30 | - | TGTGCCTGGAGTGTAAAAGGGTATTCGGGAAACACCATATATTTT | CAWSVKGYSGNTIYF
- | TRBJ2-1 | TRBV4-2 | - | TGTGCCAGCAGCCTCGGGGAGCTCCTGTCCCACAATGAGCAGTTCTTC | CASSLGELLSHNEQFF
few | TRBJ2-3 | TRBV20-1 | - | TGCAGTGCTGACCAGCGGAGCCGCACAGATACGCAGTATTTT | CSADQRSRTDTQYF
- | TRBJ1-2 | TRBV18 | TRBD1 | TGTGCCAGCTCACCCCTTGGGACAGGGGTGCCTTCTAACTATGGCTACACCTTC | CASSPLGTGVPSNYGYTF
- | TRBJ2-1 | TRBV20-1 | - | TGCAGTGCTAGAGACCCCAGGAGGGGAGGCAATGAGCAGTTCTTC | CSARDPRRGGNEQFF
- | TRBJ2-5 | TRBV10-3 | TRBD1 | TGTGCCATCAGTGAGTCGGACAGGGGAATCCAAGAGACCCAGTACTTC | CAISESDRGIQETQYF
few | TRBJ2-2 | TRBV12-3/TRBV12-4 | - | TGTGCCAGCAGTCCGGACGGAGACACCGGGGAGCTGTTTTTT | CASSPDGDTGELFF
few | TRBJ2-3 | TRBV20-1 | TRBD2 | TGCAGTGCCACCACTAGTGGGCCGCCTAGCGGTTCATTCGGAGATACGCAGTATTTT | CSATTSGPPSGSFGDTQYF
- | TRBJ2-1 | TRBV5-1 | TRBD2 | TGCGCCAGCAGCACGCGGACTAGCGGGAGCAGGGTTTCCTACAATGAGCAGTTCTTC | CASSTRTSGSRVSYNEQFF
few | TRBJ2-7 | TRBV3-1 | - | TGTGCCAGCAGAGACTACTTCTCCTACGAGCAGTACTTC | CASRDYFSYEQYF
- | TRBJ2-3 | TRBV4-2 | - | TGTGCCAGCAGCCCCCGGGGAGTGGTCCATGCGCAGTATTTT | CASSPRGVVHAQYF
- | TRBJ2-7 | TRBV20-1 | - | TGCAGTGCTAGAGGAAACAGGCTGCTTTTCTACGAGCAGTACTTC | CSARGNRLLFYEQYF
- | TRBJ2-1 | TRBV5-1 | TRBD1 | TGCGCCAGCAGCTTGTTTCAGGGGGCGAGGAATGAGCAGTTCTTC | CASSLFQGARNEQFF
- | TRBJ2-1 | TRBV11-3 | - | TGTGCCAGCGGCTTAGATAGGGGCAATGAGCAGTTCTTC | CASGLDRGNEQFF
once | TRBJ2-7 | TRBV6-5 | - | TGTGCCAGCAGTAAGGGGAGCGAGCAGTACTTC | CASSKGSEQYF